Following are 29 T cell receptor beta chains from one sample sequenced in a study of shared clonotypes between healthy human individuals. Generated by immunoSEQ multiplex PCR, the TCRdb table keeps only in-frame clones and is missing some. The sample contains 760,000 or so clones, roughly 96% of which appear only once. Terminally differentiated effector memory CD45RA+ cells were left out of the naive CD8 fraction, which was CD45RO-negative and positively selected for CCR7. Sequencing was carried out using naive CD8+ T cells sorted from blood. The receptors stem from a man aged 25-45 years in good health.

The V call is TRBV5-4, the J call TRBJ1-2; no definite D call. The CDR3 extends over 13 amino acids. Germline V gene data show CDR1 as SGHNT and CDR2 as YYREEE (reference sequence). Trimming pared 4 bases from V and 8 bases from J, leaving 15 bases between. CDR3 in DNA: TGTGCCAGCAGCCCACAGTTAGATCCCGGCTACACCTTC. Translation gives CASSPQLDPGYTF.

The chain joins TRBV4-1 to TRBJ2-5; 7 bases map to TRBD2. The CDR3 totals 18 residues. Unmatched junction bases numbered 15, after V lost 0 bases and J lost 5 bases. Germline-derived CDR1 and CDR2 are MGHRA and YSYEKL. The CDR3 here is CASSQDSWEGPLWETQYF. CDR3 coding DNA: TGCGCCAGCAGCCAAGATTCGTGGGAGGGCCCCCTGTGGGAGACCCAGTACTTC.

This chain links TRBV14 with TRBJ1-1, with D possibly TRBD1 on 5 matching bases. Trimming left V 3 bases short and J 11 bases short, with 13 bases between. The CDR3 has 12 amino acids. Germline V gene lookup returns CDR1 SGHDN and CDR2 FVKESK. CDR3 DNA: TGTGCCAGCAGCCACGGACATTTACGCGCTTTCTTT. Amino acids: CASSHGHLRAFF.

The gene calls are TRBV6-6 and TRBJ1-5; D unclear. Germline loops: CDR1 MNHNY, CDR2 SVGAGI (reference sequence). CDR3 length: 12 residues. V dropped 2 bases and J dropped 7 bases, with 6 bases sitting between them. CDR3 DNA sequence: TGTGCCAGCAGTTACGGTGAGCAGCCCCAGCATTTT. It is translated as CASSYGEQPQHF.

The rearrangement links TRBV11-2 to TRBJ2-2; 8 bases line up with TRBD1. The CDR3 length is 15 residues. Germline V gene sequence: CDR1 SGHAT, CDR2 FQNNGV. After removal of 1 base from V and 6 bases from J, the junction contained 4 bases not matched to a gene. The CDR3 bases are TGTGCCAGCAGCTTAGGGACAGGGAGCGCCGGGGAGCTGTTTTTT. Its protein product is CASSLGTGSAGELFF.

The rearrangement links TRBV7-9 to TRBJ1-1, with TRBD1 matching over 7 bases. V shed 7 bases and J 0 bases; nucleotides not matched to a gene: 17. The CDR3 sequence is 18 residues long. Looked up from germline, CDR1 is SEHNR and CDR2 is FQNEAQ (reference sequence). CDR3 loop: CASTLRGGVTSMNTEAFF. DNA of the CDR3: TGTGCCAGCACCCTCCGAGGGGGCGTCACCTCCATGAACACTGAAGCTTTCTTT.

V usage is TRBV9 and J usage is TRBJ2-7; 7 nucleotides line up with TRBD2. The length of the CDR3 is 13 residues. CDR1 SGDLS and CDR2 YYNGEE come from the germline V gene. Trimming at V came to 3 bases and at J to 3 bases, leaving 3 bases not matched to a gene. This chain's CDR3 is CASSGREIYEQYF. Here the CDR3 DNA reads TGTGCCAGCAGCGGGCGGGAGATCTACGAGCAGTACTTC.

The genes are TRBV6-5 and TRBJ2-3, with D perhaps TRBD1 (5 bases). V was pared by 6 bases and J by 3 bases, with 10 bases between. CDR1 MNHEY and CDR2 SVGAGI come from the germline V gene. This CDR3 comprises 13 residues. Here the CDR3 DNA reads TGTGCCAGCAGGACAGTACCAACAGATACGCAGTATTTT. Encoded protein: CASRTVPTDTQYF.

The rearrangement links TRBV11-2 to TRBJ1-5; a possible D gene is TRBD1 (5 bases). The CDR3 loop spans 13 amino acids. Germline CDR1 reads SGHAT; CDR2 reads FQNNGV. V was shortened by 5 bases and J by 4 bases, with 9 bases between the two germline ends. The CDR3 spells CASSPWGNQPQHF. In DNA, the CDR3 is TGTGCCAGCAGCCCCTGGGGGAATCAGCCCCAGCATTTT.

This sequence joins TRBV7-8 and TRBJ2-5; TRBD2 agrees at 11 bases. The V segment lost 2 bases and the J segment 0 bases; nucleotides outside the gene matches: 5. The CDR3 consists of 17 residues. Germline V gene sequence: CDR1 SGHVS, CDR2 FQNEAQ. CDR3 bases: TGTGCCAGCAGCTTACTAGCGGGAGGCGGGTACCAAGAGACCCAGTACTTC. It translates to CASSLLAGGGYQETQYF.

This clone was picked up a small number of times. V and J are TRBV9 and TRBJ1-1, with a possible D match to TRBD1 (5 bases). V was shortened by 0 bases and J by 5 bases, with 8 bases between the two germline ends. CDR3 size: 13 residues. The germline CDR1 and CDR2 sequences are SGDLS and YYNGEE. CDR3 region: CASSVGGWTEAFF. CDR3 nucleotides: TGTGCCAGCAGCGTAGGGGGGTGGACTGAAGCTTTCTTT.

CDR3 bases: TGTGCCAGCAGCTTGTACTCCCTGGAGACCCAGTACTTC. Its translation: CASSLYSLETQYF. The rearrangement links TRBV5-5 to TRBJ2-5; D is undetermined. Germline loops: CDR1 SGHKS, CDR2 YYEKEE (reference sequence). Trimming stripped 1 base from V and 5 bases from J, with 9 bases between. The CDR3 contains 13 residues.

This sequence joins TRBV7-9 and TRBJ2-2; D unclear. Germline V lookup: CDR1 SEHNR, CDR2 FQNEAQ (reference sequence). V gave up 3 bases and J gave up 0 bases, with 2 bases separating them. The CDR3 length is 13 residues. CDR3 sequence (DNA): TGTGCCAGCAGCTTCCCGAACACCGGGGAGCTGTTTTTT. It codes for CASSFPNTGELFF.

J is TRBJ2-7 and V is TRBV7-6, with 10 bases aligning to TRBD2. Germline V gene data show CDR1 as SGHVS and CDR2 as FNYEAQ. V dropped 5 bases and J dropped 4; count of bases not matched to a gene: 5. The CDR3 extends over 14 amino acids. The CDR3 here is CASSALAGEYEQYF. CDR3 in DNA: TGTGCCAGCAGCGCTCTAGCGGGAGAGTACGAGCAGTACTTC.

V and J are TRBV7-9 and TRBJ2-7; tentative D call: TRBD1 (5 bases). V lost 3 bases, J lost 0 bases, and 15 bases lay in between. CDR1 is SEHNR and CDR2 is FQNEAQ in the germline V gene (reference sequence). The CDR3 loop spans 16 amino acids. The CDR3 loop is CASSLMQGKSSYEQYF. The CDR3 region has the DNA TGTGCCAGCAGCTTGATGCAGGGCAAAAGCTCCTACGAGCAGTACTTC.

V usage is TRBV6-1 and J usage is TRBJ1-5; the D gene is possibly TRBD1 (5 bases). V gave up 2 bases and J gave up 0 bases, with 14 bases separating them. The CDR3 length is 17 residues. The germline CDR1 and CDR2 sequences are MNHNS and SASEGT. Written as DNA, the CDR3 is TGTGCCAGCAGTGAAAGGTCGGGGCAGCATAGCAATCAGCCCCAGCATTTT. Translated, it gives CASSERSGQHSNQPQHF.

The chain is built from TRBV29-1 and TRBJ1-2, with 8 bases fitting TRBD1. Per the germline V gene, CDR1 is SQVTM and CDR2 is ANQGSEA. V lost 5 bases to trimming and J lost 0 bases; unmatched junction nucleotides: 20. The CDR3 is 19 residues long. CDR3 nucleotides: TGCAGCGTTCCTGGACAGGGACTTTTATCCGACCGTCCTAACTATGGCTACACCTTC. It encodes CSVPGQGLLSDRPNYGYTF.

The chain carries TRBV4-3 and TRBJ1-4; 9 bases match TRBD1. The CDR3 runs 13 residues. In germline, CDR1 is LGHNA, CDR2 YSLEER. Unmatched junction bases numbered 4, after V lost 10 bases and J lost 4 bases. Written as DNA, the CDR3 is TGCGCCACGGGACAGGGCCTTAATGAAAAACTGTTTTTT. Translation: CATGQGLNEKLFF.

Of note for this clone: Other DNA sequences of this sample code for an identical CDR3. The chain uses TRBV7-9 and TRBJ2-7; 7 positions agree with TRBD2. Germline trimming cut 5 bases from V and 3 bases from J; bases unmatched to any gene: 1. Germline V lookup: CDR1 SEHNR, CDR2 FQNEAQ (reference sequence). The CDR3 runs to 12 residues. CDR3 sequence reads: CASSPGGYEQYF. CDR3 bases: TGTGCCAGCAGCCCGGGGGGCTACGAGCAGTACTTC. Full variable domain (remainder filled in from reference TRBV7-9 and TRBJ2-7): DTGVSQNPRHKITKRGQNVTFRCDPISEHNRLYWYRQTLGQGPEFLTYFQNEAQLEKSRLLSDRFSAERPKGSFSTLEIQRTEQGDSAMYLCASSPGGYEQYFGPGTRLTVT.

This sequence joins TRBV2 and TRBJ2-3; D gene uncertain. The CDR3 is 18 residues long. CDR1 is SNHLY and CDR2 is FYNNEI in the germline V gene. Trimming took off 2 bases at V and 0 bases at J, with 18 bases between the two ends. The CDR3 DNA reads as TGTGCCAGCAGTGAAAACCCCCTCGAGCTAGTCAGCACAGATACGCAGTATTTT. This gives the protein CASSENPLELVSTDTQYF.

This clone has a handful of counts. The chain uses TRBV6-1 and TRBJ1-5; TRBD1 is a possible D gene (6 bases). Germline CDR1 reads MNHNS; CDR2 reads SASEGT. The CDR3 spans 11 residues. Trimming removed 8 bases from V and 6 bases from J, with 8 bases in between. The CDR3 region is CASGGGQPQHF. Written as DNA, the CDR3 is TGTGCCAGCGGAGGGGGTCAGCCCCAGCATTTT.

The V and J genes are TRBV2 and TRBJ1-5; 7 bases agree with TRBD1. This CDR3 spans 15 amino acids. The V gene end was trimmed by 3 bases and the J gene end by 3 bases; junction bases not matched to a gene: 5. Germline V gene lookup returns CDR1 SNHLY and CDR2 FYNNEI. In DNA form, the CDR3 reads TGTGCCAGCAGTGATGGGCAGGGGGACAATCAGCCCCAGCATTTT. Encoded protein: CASSDGQGDNQPQHF. The full variable domain, its missing parts supplied by reference TRBV2 and TRBJ1-5, is EPEVTQTPSHQVTQMGQEVILRCVPISNHLYFYWYRQILGQKVEFLVSFYNNEISEKSEIFDDQFSVERPDGSNFTLKIRSTKLEDSAMYFCASSDGQGDNQPQHFGDGTRLSIL.

The CDR3 here is CASTMFGRSYEQYF. DNA of the CDR3: TGCGCCAGCACCATGTTTGGCAGGTCCTACGAGCAGTACTTC. The gene calls are TRBV5-1 and TRBJ2-7; D is undetermined. In germline, CDR1 is SGHRS, CDR2 YFSETQ. This CDR3 is built from 14 residues. V was pared by 6 bases and J by 1 base, with 14 bases between.

The V and J genes are TRBV25-1 and TRBJ1-4, with D possibly TRBD1 on 5 matching bases. CDR3 length: 15 amino acids. With 4 bases removed from V and 0 bases from J, the gap between germline ends came to 9 bases. Germline V gene data show CDR1 as MGHDK and CDR2 as SYGVNS. The DNA for the CDR3 is TGTGCCAGCAGTGTGACAGTCTCAACTAATGAAAAACTGTTTTTT. This gives the protein CASSVTVSTNEKLFF.

The chain has TRBV5-1 and TRBJ2-7; TRBD2 matches at 12 bases. CDR1 and CDR2 from the germline V gene are SGHRS and YFSETQ. This CDR3 is 18 amino acids long. The V segment lost 4 bases and the J segment 4 bases; nucleotides outside the gene matches: 15. The CDR3 sequence is CASSGAETSGRRLYEQYF. CDR3 in DNA: TGCGCCAGCAGCGGAGCAGAGACTAGCGGGAGACGGCTTTACGAGCAGTACTTC.

This clone was counted ten times or more. The rearrangement joins TRBV5-1 to TRBJ2-1, with D maybe TRBD2 (6 bases). V was pared by 4 bases and J by 4 bases, with 18 bases between. The V gene's germline CDR1 is SGHRS and CDR2 YFSETQ. The CDR3 is 16 residues long. This chain's CDR3 is CASSSDSGGSYNEQFF. DNA for the CDR3: TGCGCCAGCAGCAGCGATAGCGGCGGGTCATACAATGAGCAGTTCTTC.

The genes are TRBV4-1 and TRBJ1-1; D ambiguous. Germline V gene sequence: CDR1 MGHRA, CDR2 YSYEKL. CDR3 length: 18 amino acids. V was trimmed by 0 bases and J by 5 bases, leaving 22 bases between them. The CDR3: CASSQEGQWTDLGTEAFF. For the CDR3, the DNA is TGCGCCAGCAGCCAAGAAGGCCAGTGGACCGACCTGGGAACTGAAGCTTTCTTT.

The chain uses TRBV28 and TRBJ2-3; 8 bases are shared with TRBD2. Trimming at V came to 2 bases and at J to 5 bases, leaving 9 bases not matched to a gene. Germline lookup yields CDR1 MDHEN and CDR2 SYDVKM. The CDR3 is 16 residues long. The CDR3 spells CASSLGLGRALDTQYF. The DNA for the CDR3 is TGTGCCAGCAGTTTAGGTCTCGGGAGGGCCCTAGATACGCAGTATTTT.

The gene calls are TRBV5-4 and TRBJ2-2; perhaps D is TRBD1 or TRBD2 (6 bases each). The CDR3 is 16 residues long. Germline assignment: CDR1 SGHNT and CDR2 YYREEE (reference sequence). Trimming shortened V by 3 bases and J by 1 base, and 13 bases separated the two germline ends. The CDR3 DNA sequence: TGTGCCAGCAGCTCCCTCGAGGGGGGGAACACCGGGGAGCTGTTTTTT. Its translation: CASSSLEGGNTGELFF.